A single sample is the source of the 3 T cell receptor beta chains below, sequenced in a study of a mutant IDH1 vaccine in newly diagnosed glioma. Described time point: week 23, last vaccination. Every vaccine dose comprised 300 ug of mutant IDH1 20-mer peptide plus topical imiquimod. These receptors have no known antigen. The table came from immunoSEQ multiplex PCR; TCRdb's copy has only in-frame clones and leaves some out. The sample carries 26,000 or so clones, approximately 78% recorded once. The sample was PBMCs, taken from a glioma patient whose treatment included an IDH1 peptide vaccine. These receptors were taken from a woman younger than 45 with glioma.

V usage is TRBV5-1 and J usage is TRBJ2-3; 8 bases are shared with TRBD1. The CDR3 length is 14 residues. The V and J ends lost 3 bases and 13 bases, in that order; junction bases with no gene match: 13. Germline V gene data show CDR1 as SGHRS and CDR2 as YFSETQ. CDR3 in DNA: TGCGCCAGCAGCTGGGGACAGGCCAACCCACAGGAGTATTTT. Amino acids: CASSWGQANPQEYF.

The CDR3: CASSLERFQPQHF. CDR3 DNA: TGTGCCAGCAGCTTAGAAAGGTTTCAGCCCCAGCATTTT. The V gene is TRBV7-2, the J gene TRBJ1-5; D call uncertain. V lost 1 base, J lost 6 bases, and 7 bases lay in between. Germline V gene lookup returns CDR1 SGHTA and CDR2 FQGNSA. CDR3 size: 13 residues.

This chain connects TRBV5-6 to TRBJ2-7, with unresolved D. CDR1 and CDR2 (germline): SGHDT, YYEEEE. V was cut by 0 bases and J by 3 bases, with 7 bases left in between. The length of the CDR3 is 13 residues. The CDR3 spells CASSLGNLYEQYF. The DNA for the CDR3 is TGTGCCAGCAGCTTGGGCAACCTCTACGAGCAGTACTTC.